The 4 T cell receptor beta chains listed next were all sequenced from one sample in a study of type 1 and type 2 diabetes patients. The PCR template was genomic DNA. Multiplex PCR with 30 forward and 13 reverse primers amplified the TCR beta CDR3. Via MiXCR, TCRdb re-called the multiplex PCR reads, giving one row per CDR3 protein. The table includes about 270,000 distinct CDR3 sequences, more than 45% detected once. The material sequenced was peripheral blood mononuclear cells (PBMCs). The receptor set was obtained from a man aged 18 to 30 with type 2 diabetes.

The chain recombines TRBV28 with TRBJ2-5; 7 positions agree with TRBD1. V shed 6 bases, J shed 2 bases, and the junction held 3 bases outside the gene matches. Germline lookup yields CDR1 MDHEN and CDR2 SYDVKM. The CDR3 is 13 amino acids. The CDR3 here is CASSPTGQETQYF. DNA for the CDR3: TGTGCCAGCAGCCCGACAGGGCAAGAGACCCAGTACTTC.

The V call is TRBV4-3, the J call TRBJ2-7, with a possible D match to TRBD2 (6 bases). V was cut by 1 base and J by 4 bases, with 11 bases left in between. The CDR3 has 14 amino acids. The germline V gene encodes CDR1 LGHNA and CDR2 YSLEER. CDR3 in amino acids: CASSQVGSRYEQYF. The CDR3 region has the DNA TGCGCCAGCAGCCAAGTCGGGAGTAGGTACGAGCAGTACTTC.

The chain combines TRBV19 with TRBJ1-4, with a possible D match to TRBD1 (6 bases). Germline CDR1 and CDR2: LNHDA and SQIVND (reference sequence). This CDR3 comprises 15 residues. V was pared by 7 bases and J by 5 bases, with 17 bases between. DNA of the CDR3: TGTGCCAGTAACCGGGACACCTCGCGGAATGAAAAACTGTTTTTT. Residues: CASNRDTSRNEKLFF. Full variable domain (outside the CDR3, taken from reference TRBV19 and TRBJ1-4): DGGITQSPKYLFRKEGQNVTLSCEQNLNHDAMYWYRQDPGQGLRLIYYSQIVNDFQKGDIAEGYSVSREKKESFPLTVTSAQKNPTAFYLCASNRDTSRNEKLFFGSGTQLSVL.

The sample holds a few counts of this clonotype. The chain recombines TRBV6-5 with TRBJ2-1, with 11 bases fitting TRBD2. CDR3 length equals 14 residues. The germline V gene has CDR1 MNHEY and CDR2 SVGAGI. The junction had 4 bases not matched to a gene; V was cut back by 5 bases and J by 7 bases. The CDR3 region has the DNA TGTGCCAGCAGTATAGCGGGAGGGCGTAATGAGCAGTTCTTC. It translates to CASSIAGGRNEQFF.